The table lists the clone carrying this T cell receptor beta chain with a few counts. No antigen is known for it. Both TRBC1 and TRBC2 were covered by a beta constant-region primer of two equimolar oligonucleotides. Ligated cDNA was amplified by four rounds of PCR with nested alpha and beta constant-region primers and SP2. MiXCR was run by TCRdb on the UMI-ligation and nested PCR reads, yielding one entry per CDR3 protein. The sample has 95,000 to 150,000 distinct CDR3 sequences; 30% to 45% are singletons. The sample originates from a study of naive and memory T cell subsets. Germline CDR1 and CDR2: SQVTM and ANQGSEA. Deletions cut 6 bases from V and 1 base from J, with 10 bases between. The CDR3 contains 13 residues. Sequential positive selection took CD4 T cells first, then CD8 T cells. Study results and limitations: Over 95% of naive TCR sequences appeared only once after error correction, unlike memory subsets. Findings for naive and memory subsets could not be checked against ground truth.

The receptor was isolated from a human donor in good health. Specimen: central memory CD4+ T cells from blood. V gene TRBV29-1 combines with J gene TRBJ2-1; tentatively, D is TRBD1 (6 bases). CDR3 in DNA: TGCAGCGTCCACCAGGGGTCCTACAATGAGCAGTTCTTC. Its translation is CSVHQGSYNEQFF.